This TCR beta chain was observed in a study of T cell responses to AZD1222 COVID-19 vaccine. Looking at the study overall: Researchers grouped second doses given at about 4 or about 12 weeks into one pool. Whole-study results and caveats: CD4 TCRs associated with vaccination spanned spike, dominating at 160-218 and 743-854. Nearly half of unique spike-specific TCRs reportedly avoided B.1.351 and B.1.1.7 mutated regions. Without day 14 samples, only post-peak T cell repertoires were studied.

The CDR3 is 12 amino acids. Germline CDR1 and CDR2: SQVTM and ANQGSEA. Trimming removed 6 bases at V and 10 bases at J, with 16 bases between. Some clones are missing from TCRdb's copy, which holds only in-frame ones; the method was immunoSEQ multiplex PCR. The data contain tens of thousands of clones, over 90% of them singletons. Notes on this clone: Its antigen is undetermined.

The TCR originated in an adult in good health. The chain employs TRBV29-1 and TRBJ1-5, with a weak D call TRBD1 (6 bases). The material was peripheral blood, obtained on day 0 of AZD1222 vaccination. CDR3 in amino acids: CSVWSLGGPQHF. CDR3 nucleotides: TGCAGCGTATGGTCCCTAGGGGGTCCCCAGCATTTT.